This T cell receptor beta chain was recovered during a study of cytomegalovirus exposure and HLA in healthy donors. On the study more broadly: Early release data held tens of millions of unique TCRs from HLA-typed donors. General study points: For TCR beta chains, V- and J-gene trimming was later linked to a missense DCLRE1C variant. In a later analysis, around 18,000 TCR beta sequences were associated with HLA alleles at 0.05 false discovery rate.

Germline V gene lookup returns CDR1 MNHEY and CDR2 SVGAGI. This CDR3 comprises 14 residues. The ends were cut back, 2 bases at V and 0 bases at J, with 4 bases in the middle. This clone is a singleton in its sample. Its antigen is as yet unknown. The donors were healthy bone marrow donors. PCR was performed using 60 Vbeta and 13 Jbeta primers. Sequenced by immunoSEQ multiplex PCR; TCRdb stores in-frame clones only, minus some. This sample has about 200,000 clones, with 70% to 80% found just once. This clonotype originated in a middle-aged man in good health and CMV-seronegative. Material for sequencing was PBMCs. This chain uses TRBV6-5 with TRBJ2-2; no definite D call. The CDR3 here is CASSYTTNTGELFF. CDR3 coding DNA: TGTGCCAGCAGTTACACTACGAACACCGGGGAGCTGTTTTTT.